In its sample, the clone carrying this TCR beta chain was seen a few times. What it binds is unknown. Trimming left V 6 bases short and J 6 bases short, with 12 bases between. The V gene's germline CDR1 is SNHLY and CDR2 FYNNEI. This CDR3 is built from 13 residues. The sample belongs to a study of a mutant IDH1 vaccine in newly diagnosed glioma. Looking at the study overall: There were roughly 62% males and approximately 38% females among treated patients, whose mean age was about 40 years. Study conclusions and caveats: The occurrence of vaccine-induced immune responses was seen in around 92% of patients.

Time point given: week 35, safety follow-up. A single vaccine dose contained 300 ug of mutant IDH1 20-mer peptide, and topical imiquimod was used with it. The protocol was immunoSEQ multiplex PCR, while the TCRdb copy is restricted to in-frame clones and leaves out a portion. The table lists 40,000 to 60,000 clones, around 85% of them singletons, with over 6.5% in the top ten. The TCR sequence derives from a man aged 35-49 years with glioma. The rearrangement joins TRBV2 to TRBJ1-5; D not resolved. The specimen was PBMCs, collected from a glioma patient whose treatment included an IDH1 peptide vaccine. The CDR3 here is CASRPERAQPQHF. The CDR3 nucleotides are TGTGCCAGCAGGCCTGAGCGTGCTCAGCCCCAGCATTTT.